The TCR beta chain under discussion was sequenced for a study of blood T cell repertoires in COVID-19. Study-level information: Both acute and convalescent COVID-19 samples were obtained from the United States, Italy and Spain. PBMCs, B-cell-depleted T cells, or T cells were the source of the cDNA or gDNA that made up the material.

Original processing notes: Reference gene primer amplification gave estimated nucleated cell counts. Generated by immunoSEQ multiplex PCR, the TCRdb table keeps only in-frame clones and is missing some. D and trimming come from the DNA, and the V and J calls and clone size come from that table. The sample records roughly 40,000 clones, 75% to 90% being singletons. What was sequenced was peripheral blood. The source of this sequence is a man aged 30 to 39 with active or convalescent COVID-19.

In DNA form, the CDR3 reads TGTGCCAGCAGCTTCTGGGGACAGGGGACTGAAGCTTTCTTT. It is translated as CASSFWGQGTEAFF. The chain couples TRBV7-2 to TRBJ1-1; 10 bases fit TRBD1. The CDR3 is 14 residues long. The germline V gene has CDR1 SGHTA and CDR2 FQGNSA. Unmatched junction bases numbered 3, after V lost 3 bases and J lost 5 bases.